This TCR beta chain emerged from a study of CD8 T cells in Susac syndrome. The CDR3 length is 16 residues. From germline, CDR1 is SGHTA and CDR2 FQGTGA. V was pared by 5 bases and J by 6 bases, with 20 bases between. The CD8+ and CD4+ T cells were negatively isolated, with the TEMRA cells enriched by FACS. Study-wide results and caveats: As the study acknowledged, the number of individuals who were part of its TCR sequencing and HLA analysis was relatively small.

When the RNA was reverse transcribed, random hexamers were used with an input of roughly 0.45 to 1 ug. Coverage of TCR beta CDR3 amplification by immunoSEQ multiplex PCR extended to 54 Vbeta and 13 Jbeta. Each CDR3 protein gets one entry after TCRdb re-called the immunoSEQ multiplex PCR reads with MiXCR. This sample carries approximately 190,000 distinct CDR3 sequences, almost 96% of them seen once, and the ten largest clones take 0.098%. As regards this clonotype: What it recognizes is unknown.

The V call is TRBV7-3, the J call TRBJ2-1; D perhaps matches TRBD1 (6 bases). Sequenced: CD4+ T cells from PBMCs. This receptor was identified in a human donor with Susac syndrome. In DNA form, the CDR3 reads TGTGCCAGCAGCCCACAGACAGGCTCTCCTGGCAATGAGCAGTTCTTC. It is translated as CASSPQTGSPGNEQFF.